Listed below are T cell receptor beta chains from one sample, sequenced in a study of blood T cell repertoires in COVID-19. Libraries were prepared by immunoSEQ multiplex PCR; TCRdb keeps only in-frame clonotypes and omits some of them. The sample shows fewer than 350,000 clones, 86% of them seen only once. The sample consisted of peripheral blood. The source is a woman younger than 45 with COVID-19, enrolled during active disease. The CDR3 runs from the conserved cysteine through the conserved F or W. D genes are given only for firm matches. Expanded clones are given a class, and other clones once, few, many or no size at all.

V	D	size	J	DNA	CDR3
TRBV7-9	NA	NA	TRBJ1-4	TGTGCCAGCAGCTTAGTTTTTCGGACAGCGGGGACAACTAATGAAAAACTGTTTTTT	CASSLVFRTAGTTNEKLFF
TRBV5-4	NA	NA	TRBJ2-1	TGTGCCAGCAACACGGGGGTGGGGGCCTACAATGAGCAGTTCTTC	CASNTGVGAYNEQFF
TRBV7-8	TRBD1	NA	TRBJ1-4	TGTGCCAGCAGCGTGACGGGGACAGGGGGCGAAAAACTGTTTTTT	CASSVTGTGGEKLFF
TRBV10-1	NA	NA	TRBJ2-5	TGCGCCAGCAGTGGTCCAGGGGAAGAGACCCAGTACTTC	CASSGPGEETQYF
TRBV20-1	NA	NA	TRBJ2-1	TGCAGTGCTGGACTCTACAATGAGCAGTTCTTC	CSAGLYNEQFF
TRBV27	NA	NA	TRBJ2-3	TGTGCCAGCAGTTTCGTTGACTCAACAGATACGCAGTATTTT	CASSFVDSTDTQYF
TRBV7-2	NA	NA	TRBJ2-7	TGTGCCAGCAGCTTTACGCCAGGGGAGTACGAGCAGTACTTC	CASSFTPGEYEQYF
TRBV9	NA	NA	TRBJ2-2	TGTGCCAGCAGCGTATCGAGCTTCAACACCGGGGAGCTGTTTTTT	CASSVSSFNTGELFF
TRBV15	NA	NA	TRBJ1-2	TGTGCCACCAGCAGAACGGTGCCATACCGCGATGGCTACACCTTC	CATSRTVPYRDGYTF
TRBV18	NA	NA	TRBJ1-3	TGTGCCAGCTCACCACAGGGGTCTTTTGGAAACACCATATATTTT	CASSPQGSFGNTIYF
TRBV7-8	TRBD2	NA	TRBJ2-1	TGTGCCAGCAGCTTAGTGGGGGGGAGCTCCTACAATGAGCAGTTCTTC	CASSLVGGSSYNEQFF
TRBV19	NA	NA	TRBJ1-1	TGTGCCAGTAGTATCGGGGGGGTGAACACTGAAGCTTTCTTT	CASSIGGVNTEAFF
TRBV5-1	TRBD2	once	TRBJ2-1	TGCGCCAGCAGCTTTCTTAGCGGGGGGGCCAGTGAGCAGTTCTTC	CASSFLSGGASEQFF
TRBV4-1	TRBD1	NA	TRBJ1-5	TGCGCCAGCAGCCAAGATCCGGGGCAGGGGGGCAATCAGCCCCAGCATTTT	CASSQDPGQGGNQPQHF
TRBV7-9	NA	NA	TRBJ2-2	TGTGCCAGCAGCTGGAGGGTGAACACCGGGGAGCTGTTTTTT	CASSWRVNTGELFF
TRBV19	TRBD1	NA	TRBJ1-3	TGTGCCAGTAGTATCGGACAGGGCCCTGGAAACACCATATATTTT	CASSIGQGPGNTIYF